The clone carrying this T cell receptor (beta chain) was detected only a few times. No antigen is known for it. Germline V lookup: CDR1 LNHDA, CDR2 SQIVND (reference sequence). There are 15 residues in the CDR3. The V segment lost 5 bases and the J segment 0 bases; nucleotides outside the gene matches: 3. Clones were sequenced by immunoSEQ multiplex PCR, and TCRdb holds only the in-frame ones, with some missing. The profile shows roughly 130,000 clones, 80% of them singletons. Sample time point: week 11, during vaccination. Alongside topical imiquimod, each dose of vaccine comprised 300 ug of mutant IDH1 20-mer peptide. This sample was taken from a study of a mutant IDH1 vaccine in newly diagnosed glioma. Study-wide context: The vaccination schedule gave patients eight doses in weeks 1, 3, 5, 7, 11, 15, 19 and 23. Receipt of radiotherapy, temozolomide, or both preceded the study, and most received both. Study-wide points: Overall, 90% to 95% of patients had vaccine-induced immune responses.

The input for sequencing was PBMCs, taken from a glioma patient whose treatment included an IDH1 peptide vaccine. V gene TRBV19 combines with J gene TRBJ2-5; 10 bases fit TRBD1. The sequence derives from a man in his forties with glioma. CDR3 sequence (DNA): TGTGCCAGTAGTTCGGGACAGGGGTACCAAGAGACCCAGTACTTC. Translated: CASSSGQGYQETQYF.